The 31 T cell receptor beta chains presented below share a single source sample, sequenced in a study of blood T cells in healthy people across ages. PCR was performed a second time for about 7 to 11 cycles using a sample-barcoded 5' primer and a J-beta primer mix. TCRdb called the 5' RACE reads again in MiXCR, with one record for every CDR3 protein. The sample has around 1,000,000 distinct CDR3 sequences; roughly two fifths are singletons. The sample was blood. These receptors were taken from a man in his late teens or twenties in good health.

In its sample, this clonotype was seen many times. The V and J genes are TRBV29-1 and TRBJ2-1, with D unclear. CDR1 is SQVTM, CDR2 ANQGSEA, per germline. This CDR3 region has 16 residues. V was trimmed by 4 bases and J by 6 bases, leaving 22 bases between them. The CDR3 nucleotides are TGCAGCGTTGCCCATGAACGACGGGTAACGGGCAATGAGCAGTTCTTC. It encodes CSVAHERRVTGNEQFF.

This chain joins TRBV9 and TRBJ2-7; tentative D call: TRBD2 (5 bases). Trimming removed 4 bases at V and 7 bases at J, with 24 bases between. Germline V CDR1 and CDR2: SGDLS, YYNGEE. CDR3 length equals 16 residues. The DNA of the CDR3 is TGTGCCAGCAGCCTAGGACTGTTGAGCTCCTACAATGAGCAGTACTTC. As protein: CASSLGLLSSYNEQYF.

This clonotype was observed a few times. The CDR3 DNA follows: TGTGCCAGCAGCGTAGGAGGGTGGAACACTGAAGCTTTCTTT. Translating it yields CASSVGGWNTEAFF. The chain has TRBV9 and TRBJ1-1; D uncertain. Germline assignment: CDR1 SGDLS and CDR2 YYNGEE. The CDR3 loop spans 14 amino acids. V lost 0 bases, J lost 1 base, and 7 bases lay in between.

The CDR3: CASSRGSNPDTEAFF. The CDR3 bases are TGTGCCAGCAGTCGCGGGAGTAACCCGGACACTGAAGCTTTCTTT. The chain joins TRBV6-5 to TRBJ1-1; D unclear. Germline V lookup: CDR1 MNHEY, CDR2 SVGAGI. Trimming removed 5 bases from V and 3 bases from J, with 16 bases in between. The CDR3 is made up of 15 amino acids.

This clonotype was observed a handful of times. CDR3 protein: CASSLRFTDTQYF. CDR3 nucleotides: TGTGCCAGCTCATTACGGTTCACAGATACGCAGTATTTT. This chain connects TRBV18 to TRBJ2-3; D not resolved. The germline CDR1 and CDR2 sequences are KGHSH and LQKENI. V dropped 5 bases and J dropped 2 bases, with 8 bases sitting between them. The CDR3 is made up of 13 amino acids.

The chain links TRBV20-1 to TRBJ2-6; 7 nucleotides agree with TRBD1. In germline, CDR1 is DFQATT, CDR2 SNEGSKA (reference sequence). The CDR3 is 16 residues long. The CDR3 loop reads CTIEAPQGAGANVLTF. DNA for the CDR3: TGCACCATCGAAGCCCCCCAGGGGGCTGGGGCCAACGTCCTGACTTTC.

CDR3 residues: CASSPLEGGYNEQFF. CDR3 DNA: TGTGCCAGCAGTCCCTTGGAAGGGGGCTACAATGAGCAGTTCTTC. This rearrangement joins TRBV11-1 to TRBJ2-1; D may be TRBD1 (6 bases). Trimming stripped 6 bases from V and 3 bases from J, with 15 bases between. The germline CDR1 and CDR2 sequences are SGHAT and FQDESV (reference sequence). CDR3 length: 15 residues.

The gene calls are TRBV4-2 and TRBJ2-2; no clear D gene. This CDR3 region has 15 residues. CDR1 is LGHNA and CDR2 is YNFKEQ in the germline V gene. Trimming pared 4 bases from V and 3 bases from J, leaving 12 bases between. Written as DNA, the CDR3 is TGTGCCAGCAGCCCACAGAGTATTGACACCGGGGAGCTGTTTTTT. It yields the protein CASSPQSIDTGELFF.

This clonotype occurred a few times. The chain uses TRBV6-2 or TRBV6-3 and TRBJ2-5; possibly TRBD2 for D (6 bases). V lost 1 base, J lost 4 bases, and 7 bases lay in between. Germline values: CDR1 MNHEY, CDR2 SVGEGT. This CDR3 has 13 amino acids. The chain's CDR3 is CASSYFGGETQYF. CDR3 bases: TGTGCCAGCAGTTACTTCGGGGGAGAGACCCAGTACTTC.

The chain uses TRBV4-3 and TRBJ2-3; D may be TRBD1 or TRBD2 (5 bases each). CDR3 length: 17 amino acids. CDR1 is LGHNA and CDR2 is YSLEER in the germline V gene. V lost 0 bases and J 4 bases, leaving 17 bases between the germline ends. The CDR3 protein is CASSQDRGARVSDTQYF. In nucleotides, the CDR3 is TGCGCCAGCAGCCAAGATCGGGGCGCACGCGTCTCAGATACGCAGTATTTT.

The table lists this clonotype with a few counts. The CDR3 nucleotides read TGTGCCAGCAGCCAAGACCTCTGGGACACGCAGTATTTT. It specifies CASSQDLWDTQYF. J is TRBJ2-3 and V is TRBV3-1, with D possibly being TRBD1 or TRBD2 (5 bases each). V was shortened by 0 bases and J by 9 bases, with 10 bases between the two germline ends. Germline lookup yields CDR1 LGHDT and CDR2 YNNKEL (reference sequence). The CDR3 runs 13 residues.

The rearrangement joins TRBV5-1 to TRBJ1-2; TRBD1 agrees at 7 bases. With V trimmed by 4 bases and J by 0 bases, 18 bases remained unmatched. Germline CDR1 and CDR2: SGHRS and YFSETQ. This CDR3 contains 19 residues. The CDR3 loop is CASSGAPGGIHYTNYGYTF. In DNA, the CDR3 is TGCGCCAGCAGCGGGGCCCCAGGGGGTATTCACTATACTAACTATGGCTACACCTTC.

This clonotype showed up just once. Sequence at one end of the junction differs from germline and may be a read error. The genes are TRBV5-1 and TRBJ2-1, with D perhaps TRBD2 (6 bases). Germline V lookup: CDR1 SGHRS, CDR2 YFSETQ. The CDR3 covers 13 residues. The CDR3 coding sequence is TGCGCCAGCAGCCTAGCGCTGGACAATGAGGAGTTCTTC. Amino acid sequence: CASSLALDNEEFF.

This clonotype was detected ten times or more. The chain couples TRBV5-1 to TRBJ1-4; D unclear. This CDR3 region has 14 residues. Germline CDR1 and CDR2: SGHRS and YFSETQ. The germline V and J ends were trimmed by 5 bases and 6 bases, with 14 bases remaining between them. The CDR3, as DNA: TGCGCCAGCAGAAGGTCGGCCGTGGATGAAAAACTGTTTTTT. Translating gives CASRRSAVDEKLFF.

This clonotype has a single count. V usage is TRBV7-2 and J usage is TRBJ1-1; D gene uncertain. Germline assignment: CDR1 SGHTA and CDR2 FQGNSA. Trimming took 5 bases from V and 9 from J, leaving 16 bases between them. The CDR3 is made up of 13 amino acids. CDR3 protein: CASSPGLRIQAFF. DNA of the CDR3: TGTGCCAGCAGCCCAGGACTCCGGATTCAAGCTTTCTTT.

This clonotype showed up just a few times. V and J are TRBV2 and TRBJ1-5; 9 nucleotides line up with TRBD1. Germline CDR1 reads SNHLY; CDR2 reads FYNNEI. The ends lost 5 bases at V and 7 bases at J; junction bases unmatched: 9. The CDR3 is 15 amino acids. In nucleotides, the CDR3 is TGTGCCAGCAGTTCGAACAGGGGGCTTTGGCAGCCCCAGCATTTT. Translating gives CASSSNRGLWQPQHF.

This clonotype showed up many times. DNA of the CDR3: TGTGCCAGCAGCCTAGATGGGGGCCTGGATGAGCAGTTCTTC. It yields the protein CASSLDGGLDEQFF. This rearrangement joins TRBV12-3 or TRBV12-4 to TRBJ2-1; D is perhaps TRBD1 (6 bases). CDR3 size: 14 residues. The V end was cut by 6 bases, the J end by 8 bases, with 17 bases between.

This clonotype was detected only a few times. The V call is TRBV7-9, the J call TRBJ1-2, with a possible D match to TRBD1 (5 bases). The CDR3 has 15 residues. In germline, CDR1 is SEHNR, CDR2 FQNEAQ (reference sequence). The germline V and J ends were trimmed by 4 bases and 8 bases, with 20 bases remaining between them. CDR3 nucleotide sequence: TGTGCCAGCAGCTCTCCTAGTAGGGGATCTGACGGCTACACCTTC. Protein sequence: CASSSPSRGSDGYTF.

This clonotype was detected many times. V gene TRBV28 combines with J gene TRBJ1-1; possible D gene TRBD1, 5 bases. V shed 5 bases and J shed 1 base, with 8 bases lying between them. The germline gives CDR1 MDHEN, CDR2 SYDVKM. The CDR3 extends over 13 amino acids. The CDR3 DNA is TGTGCCAGCAGTAGACAGCAGAACACTGAAGCTTTCTTT. This encodes CASSRQQNTEAFF.

This clonotype has more than one count but fewer than ten. The genes are TRBV28 and TRBJ2-5; D remains ambiguous. V was pared by 2 bases and J by 5 bases, with 12 bases between. CDR3 length equals 14 residues. CDR1 and CDR2 from the germline V gene are MDHEN and SYDVKM. The CDR3 loop is CASSLQGFWETQYF. CDR3 coding DNA: TGTGCCAGCAGTTTACAAGGGTTTTGGGAGACCCAGTACTTC.

V gene TRBV6-2 or TRBV6-3 combines with J gene TRBJ2-7, with TRBD2 identical over 12 bases. Losses at the gene ends were 4 bases for V and 1 base for J; bases not matched to a gene: 5. The germline V gene has CDR1 MNHEY and CDR2 SVGEGT. CDR3 length: 16 residues. The CDR3 DNA reads TGTGCCAGCAGTTTAACCGGGACTAGCGGGTCCTACGAGCAGTACTTC. Amino acid sequence: CASSLTGTSGSYEQYF.

This clonotype was seen a single time. The chain carries TRBV15 and TRBJ1-1; 9 bases map to TRBD1. The CDR3 covers 16 residues. J gave up 7 bases and V 0 bases, and 9 bases lay outside the gene matches. Germline CDR1 reads LNHNV; CDR2 reads YYDKDF (reference sequence). This CDR3 reads CATSREGDRVAYEAFF. The CDR3 region has the DNA TGTGCCACCAGCAGAGAGGGGGACAGGGTCGCGTATGAAGCTTTCTTT.

This clonotype was observed a handful of times. The V and J genes are TRBV6-1 and TRBJ1-4; D is unclear. Germline V gene lookup returns CDR1 MNHNS and CDR2 SASEGT. The CDR3 has 16 residues. V was trimmed by 1 base and J by 7 bases, leaving 16 bases between them. The CDR3 reads CASSEGASGRGEKLFF. The CDR3, as DNA: TGTGCCAGCAGTGAAGGGGCGTCAGGTCGGGGTGAAAAACTGTTTTTT.

This clonotype was found a few times. The rearrangement uses TRBV7-2 and TRBJ2-7; D unresolved. V lost 6 bases and J 7 bases, leaving 16 bases between the germline ends. In germline, CDR1 is SGHTA, CDR2 FQGNSA. The length of the CDR3 is 13 residues. CDR3 DNA sequence: TGTGCCAGCAGTCTTAGGCCGCACAATGAGCAGTACTTC. Encoded protein: CASSLRPHNEQYF. The full variable domain, in which reference TRBV7-2 and TRBJ2-7 provide the parts outside the CDR3, is GAGVSQSPSNKVTEKGKDVELRCDPISGHTALYWYRQSLGQGLEFLIYFQGNSAPDKSGLPSDRFSAERTGGSVSTLTIQRTQQEDSAVYLCASSLRPHNEQYFGPGTRLTVT.

The V and J genes are TRBV7-2 and TRBJ2-1; TRBD2 aligns across 9 bases. CDR3 length equals 17 residues. Germline V gene data show CDR1 as SGHTA and CDR2 as FQGNSA. V gave up 4 bases and J gave up 0 bases; unmatched junction bases: 7. CDR3 in amino acids: CASSSRLAASSYNEQFF. In DNA, the CDR3 is TGTGCCAGCAGCTCTCGACTAGCGGCGAGCTCCTACAATGAGCAGTTCTTC.

This chain connects TRBV6-1 to TRBJ2-7, with 9 bases fitting TRBD2. This CDR3 comprises 15 residues. Unmatched junction bases numbered 6, after V lost 3 bases and J lost 3 bases. In germline, CDR1 is MNHNS, CDR2 SASEGT. The DNA of the CDR3 is TGTGCCAGCAGTGATGGGGCTAGCGGGATCTACGAGCAGTACTTC. It translates to CASSDGASGIYEQYF.

Concerning this clonotype: One junction end disagrees with the germline gene, perhaps due to a read error. The chain combines TRBV7-2 with TRBJ2-3; weak D call: TRBD2 (5 bases). The CDR3 extends over 15 amino acids. CDR1 and CDR2 from the germline V gene are SGHTA and FQGNSA. CDR3 coding DNA: TGTGCCAGCAGCTTAAAGAGGGTTGGCACAGATACGCGGTATTTT. It yields the protein CASSLKRVGTDTRYF. Full variable domain (outside the CDR3, taken from reference TRBV7-2 and TRBJ2-3): GAGVSQSPSNKVTEKGKDVELRCDPISGHTALYWYRQSLGQGLEFLIYFQGNSAPDKSGLPSDRFSAERTGGSVSTLTIQRTQQEDSAVYLCASSLKRVGTDTRYFGPGTRLTVL.

CDR3 sequence: CASSVASAGGIYEQYF. For the CDR3, the DNA is TGTGCCAGCAGCGTAGCTTCAGCGGGGGGGATTTACGAGCAGTACTTC. The chain couples TRBV9 to TRBJ2-7, with TRBD2 matching 10 bases. The length of the CDR3 is 16 residues. The trim removed 0 bases at V and 4 bases at J, leaving 7 bases unmatched. Per germline, CDR1 SGDLS and CDR2 YYNGEE. Drawing the rest from reference TRBV9 and TRBJ2-7, the complete variable domain is DSGVTQTPKHLITATGQRVTLRCSPRSGDLSVYWYQQSLDQGLQFLIQYYNGEERAKGNILERFSAQQFPDLHSELNLSSLELGDSALYFCASSVASAGGIYEQYFGPGTRLTVT.

This chain joins TRBV28 and TRBJ2-5; the D gene could be TRBD1 or TRBD2 (5 bases each). Between the trimmed V and J ends, which lost 3 bases and 11 bases, there was a span of 19 bases. The CDR3 sequence is 14 residues long. CDR1 MDHEN and CDR2 SYDVKM come from the germline V gene. The CDR3 sequence: CASSFSGTNFEQYF. CDR3 sequence (DNA): TGTGCCAGCAGTTTTAGTGGGACCAACTTTGAGCAGTACTTC.

Worth noting for this clonotype: Germline and junction disagree at one end, which may indicate a read error. The chain joins TRBV29-1 to TRBJ2-5; D is possibly TRBD1 (5 bases). This CDR3 comprises 13 residues. Germline loops: CDR1 SQVTM, CDR2 ANQGSEA. CDR3 sequence (DNA): TGCAGCGTGGAAGGGGCCAGACAAGAGACCCAGTACTTC. It specifies CSVEGARQETQYF.

The gene calls are TRBV6-2 or TRBV6-3 and TRBJ2-3; 8 bases agree with TRBD1. The CDR3 extends over 17 amino acids. The germline V gene has CDR1 MNHEY and CDR2 SVGEGT. The V gene end was trimmed by 4 bases and the J gene end by 7 bases; junction bases not matched to a gene: 16. Written as DNA, the CDR3 is TGTGCCAGCAGTTGGACCCCCGGACAGGGAATGGTGAATACGCAGTATTTT. It encodes CASSWTPGQGMVNTQYF.